The present entry profiles one TCR beta chain with its context. Germline CDR1 reads SGHVS; CDR2 reads FQNEAQ. This CDR3 is built from 15 residues. The V segment lost 5 bases and the J segment 2 bases; nucleotides outside the gene matches: 5. The sample belongs to a study of brain T cells in children with intractable seizures. Measured with immunoSEQ multiplex PCR; TCRdb has only the in-frame clones, and not every one. Of around 44,000 clones listed, about 93% were seen once; the top ten hold 5% to 7.5%. This clonotype was sampled from a girl aged 2 to 9 with tuberous sclerosis and intractable seizures. The sample in question was peripheral blood, obtained at surgery. The chain carries TRBV7-8 and TRBJ2-3; 9 nucleotides agree with TRBD2. CDR3 coding DNA: TGTGCCAGCAGCCCTGTAGCGGGGGCCACAGATACGCAGTATTTT. Its translation: CASSPVAGATDTQYF. Variable domain in full (rest from reference TRBV7-8 and TRBJ2-3): GAGVSQSPRYKVAKRGQDVALRCDPISGHVSLFWYQQALGQGPEFLTYFQNEAQLDKSGLPSDRFFAERPEGSVSTLKIQRTQQEDSAVYLCASSPVAGATDTQYFGPGTRLTVL.